This T cell receptor beta chain was sequenced for a study of CD8+CD57+ T cells in acquired aplastic anemia. Study-wide background: Sorting CD4+ and CD8+ cells gave DNA averaging about 2.9 ug. Notes on the study in general: Patients and controls turned out to have some 30 CD8+ CDR3 sequences in common.

Germline CDR1 is SGHRS and CDR2 is YFSETQ. This CDR3 contains 11 residues. Trimming removed 1 base from V and 6 bases from J, with 2 bases in between. All sequencing subjects had displayed CD8+CD57+ cell expansion on flow cytometry. When blood sampling took place, the patients had received no therapy. This clonotype was detected many times. What it binds is unknown. For CDR3 and TCR beta VDJ profiling, genomic DNA was the template used. TCRdb processed the reads anew with MiXCR; each CDR3 protein has one entry. Of under 350,000 distinct CDR3 sequences listed, around three fifths are singletons. The sequencing input was sorted CD4+, CD8+, or CD8+CD57+ T cells (not recorded which) from PBMCs. The chain joins TRBV5-1 to TRBJ2-1, with D uncertain. The TCR originated in a human donor with aplastic anemia. This CDR3 reads CASSLSNEQFF. The CDR3 nucleotides are TGCGCCAGCAGCTTGTCCAATGAGCAGTTCTTC.